The 24 T cell receptor beta chains in this list originate from one sample, sequenced in a study of blood T cell repertoires in COVID-19. Sequenced by immunoSEQ multiplex PCR; TCRdb stores in-frame clones only, minus some. The data contain 360,000 or so clones, 90% of them singletons. The sequencing sample was made of peripheral blood. The receptors come from a man between 18 and 29 years old with active or convalescent COVID-19.

The chain combines TRBV6-5 with TRBJ1-5, with 7 bases aligning to TRBD1. The V gene's germline CDR1 is MNHEY and CDR2 SVGAGI. CDR3 length: 15 amino acids. The V and J ends lost 6 bases and 3 bases, in that order; junction bases with no gene match: 8. This chain's CDR3 is CASSIQGQANQPQHF. CDR3 in DNA: TGTGCCAGCAGCATCCAAGGACAGGCCAATCAGCCCCAGCATTTT.

This clone was counted a single time. V and J are TRBV5-1 and TRBJ2-1; TRBD2 agrees at 8 bases. CDR1 SGHRS and CDR2 YFSETQ come from the germline V gene. This CDR3 has 16 amino acids. V was pared by 4 bases and J by 0 bases, with 6 bases of the junction left unmatched. CDR3 sequence (DNA): TGCGCCAGCAGCGCCGCGGGGGGAAGCTCCTACAATGAGCAGTTCTTC. Translation: CASSAAGGSSYNEQFF.

The chain carries TRBV5-1 and TRBJ1-4, with 8 bases lining up with TRBD1. This CDR3 contains 14 residues. Trimming cost V 3 bases and J 2 bases; bases outside gene matches: 0. In germline, CDR1 is SGHRS, CDR2 YFSETQ. CDR3 sequence reads: CASSWTGTNEKLFF. The CDR3 nucleotides are TGCGCCAGCAGCTGGACAGGGACTAATGAAAAACTGTTTTTT.

The chain has TRBV7-3 and TRBJ2-2; 8 bases are a match to TRBD1. The CDR3 has 17 amino acids. V was clipped by 5 bases and J by 7 bases; unmatched bases: 15. The germline V gene encodes CDR1 SGHTA and CDR2 FQGTGA. In DNA, the CDR3 is TGTGCCAGCAGCCCGAAGGACGGACAGGGCTCTGTCGGGGAGCTGTTTTTT. This codes for CASSPKDGQGSVGELFF.

The chain carries TRBV4-3 and TRBJ2-5; D gene unclear. From germline, CDR1 is LGHNA and CDR2 YSLEER. The CDR3 extends over 15 amino acids. Trimming cost V 1 base and J 5 bases, with 14 bases left between them. The CDR3 is CASSQGVSSEETQYF. The CDR3 nucleotides are TGCGCCAGCAGCCAAGGGGTCAGCTCGGAGGAGACCCAGTACTTC.

This clone was seen once. The chain uses TRBV9 and TRBJ1-5; TRBD1 matches 7 bases. The CDR3 contains 15 residues. After removal of 0 bases from V and 5 bases from J, the junction contained 5 bases not matched to a gene. Germline V gives CDR1 SGDLS, CDR2 YYNGEE. The DNA for the CDR3 is TGTGCCAGCAGCGTAGCTGGGACAGATCATCAGCCCCAGCATTTT. Protein product: CASSVAGTDHQPQHF.

The chain is built from TRBV2 and TRBJ2-1, with 8 bases matching TRBD2. Trimming cost V 7 bases and J 0 bases; bases outside gene matches: 8. Germline-derived CDR1 and CDR2 are SNHLY and FYNNEI. This CDR3 has 16 amino acids. In DNA, the CDR3 is TGTGCCAGCACCAAAGAAAGCGGGAGCTCCTACAATGAGCAGTTCTTC. Its protein is CASTKESGSSYNEQFF.

V and J are TRBV9 and TRBJ2-1, with TRBD2 matching over 7 bases. Germline V gives CDR1 SGDLS, CDR2 YYNGEE. This CDR3 is built from 16 residues. The junction had 9 bases not matched to a gene; V was cut back by 0 bases and J by 6 bases. The CDR3 sequence is CASSVDGGSFFNEQFF. The CDR3 nucleotides read TGTGCCAGCAGCGTAGACGGCGGGAGTTTTTTCAATGAGCAGTTCTTC. The variable domain in full, with the rest retrieved from reference TRBV9 and TRBJ2-1, is DSGVTQTPKHLITATGQRVTLRCSPRSGDLSVYWYQQSLDQGLQFLIQYYNGEERAKGNILERFSAQQFPDLHSELNLSSLELGDSALYFCASSVDGGSFFNEQFFGPGTRLTVL.

This clone was picked up one time. The V call is TRBV5-4, the J call TRBJ2-7, with 9 bases that match TRBD2. CDR1 is SGHNT, CDR2 YYREEE, per germline (reference sequence). The CDR3 runs to 15 residues. V was pared by 0 bases and J by 6 bases, with 7 bases of the junction left unmatched. For the CDR3, the DNA is TGTGCCAGCAGCTTGGACGTTAGCGGGAGTTTCGAGCAGTACTTC. Its protein product is CASSLDVSGSFEQYF.

The V and J genes are TRBV4-3 and TRBJ2-1; 13 bases fit TRBD2. J was trimmed by 3 bases and V by 0 bases; bases with no gene match: 5. Germline CDR1 reads LGHNA; CDR2 reads YSLEER. The CDR3 has 18 residues. The CDR3 DNA sequence: TGCGCCAGCAGCCAAGAGAGGACTAGCGGGGGATACTACAATGAGCAGTTCTTC. The encoded protein is CASSQERTSGGYYNEQFF.

This clone appeared a single time. The J gene is TRBJ1-1, the V gene TRBV28; TRBD1 aligns across 7 bases. The length of the CDR3 is 16 residues. V shed 2 bases, J shed 4 bases, and the junction held 10 bases outside the gene matches. CDR1 is MDHEN, CDR2 SYDVKM, per germline. The DNA of the CDR3 is TGTGCCAGCAGTTTACCCGGGACAGTCCCCAGCACTGAAGCTTTCTTT. This gives the protein CASSLPGTVPSTEAFF.

In this sample, this clone turned up once. The rearrangement joins TRBV25-1 to TRBJ2-3; TRBD1 agrees at 9 bases. The germline CDR1 and CDR2 sequences are MGHDK and SYGVNS. The CDR3 covers 14 residues. V was pared by 6 bases and J by 4 bases, with 5 bases of the junction left unmatched. The chain's CDR3 is CASRGQGIADTQYF. The DNA for the CDR3 is TGTGCCAGCAGGGGACAGGGAATAGCAGATACGCAGTATTTT.

The chain couples TRBV6-4 to TRBJ2-7; 8 nucleotides line up with TRBD1. The J segment lost 6 bases and the V segment lost 6 bases, leaving 7 bases of the junction unmatched. The CDR3 has 13 residues. The germline V gene encodes CDR1 MRHNA and CDR2 SNTAGT. CDR3 region: CASSADRAGEQYF. DNA of the CDR3: TGTGCCAGCAGCGCGGACAGGGCTGGCGAGCAGTACTTC.

The CDR3 sequence: CASRTPRQGVLATNEKLFF. CDR3 coding DNA: TGTGCCAGTAGGACCCCTCGGCAGGGGGTACTTGCAACTAATGAAAAACTGTTTTTT. This chain links TRBV19 with TRBJ1-4; 7 bases agree with TRBD1. This CDR3 spans 19 amino acids. Losses at the gene ends were 6 bases for V and 0 bases for J; bases not matched to a gene: 16. The germline gives CDR1 LNHDA, CDR2 SQIVND (reference sequence).

The V gene is TRBV4-3, the J gene TRBJ1-2, with 7 bases identical to TRBD1. CDR1 and CDR2 (germline): LGHNA, YSLEER. V lost 0 bases and J lost 5; bases outside the gene matches: 12. This CDR3 has 17 residues. CDR3 nucleotides: TGCGCCAGCAGCCAAGACTACCCTTCCGGGACAGCGTATGGCTACACCTTC. It is translated as CASSQDYPSGTAYGYTF.

Remarks on this clone: No DNA is shown, since the ends of the CDR3 on it are uncertain; the CDR3 is the one TCRdb lists. The rearrangement uses TRBV21-1 and TRBJ1-6; the table's D call, TRBD1, was not checked against the DNA. TRBV21-1 represents a pseudogene. The CDR3 region is 18 residues in length, termini included. CDR3 region: CASRFGTGILTGNSPLHF.

This clone occurred once. The CDR3 region is CASSDSFPYEQYF. The CDR3 coding sequence is TGCGCCAGCAGTGATTCTTTTCCCTACGAGCAGTACTTC. The chain employs TRBV10-2 and TRBJ2-7; D gene unclear. Trimming pared 3 bases from V and 2 bases from J, leaving 8 bases between. Germline lookup yields CDR1 WSHSY and CDR2 SAAADI. The CDR3 runs to 13 residues.

This chain uses TRBV28 with TRBJ1-4; possibly TRBD1 for D (5 bases). The CDR3 runs to 16 residues. Germline CDR1 reads MDHEN; CDR2 reads SYDVKM. V was clipped by 4 bases and J by 2 bases, with 14 bases between them. DNA for the CDR3: TGTGCCAGCAGTTCATGGGGCGCGGGCACTAATGAAAAACTGTTTTTT. Translating it yields CASSSWGAGTNEKLFF.

This rearrangement joins TRBV6-1 to TRBJ1-6; D uncertain. Germline V gene lookup returns CDR1 MNHNS and CDR2 SASEGT. V was cut by 0 bases and J by 7 bases, with 13 bases left in between. The CDR3 covers 16 residues. In nucleotides, the CDR3 is TGTGCCAGCAGTGAAGCGCGCGGGAGGCAAAATTCACCCCTCCACTTT. Translated, it gives CASSEARGRQNSPLHF.

The CDR3 nucleotides are TGTGCCAGCAGCAGCGATCCGGGACAGAGATACTATGGCTACACCTTC. It codes for CASSSDPGQRYYGYTF. The J gene is TRBJ1-2, the V gene TRBV7-9; TRBD1 matches 7 bases. The CDR3 has 16 residues. Germline V gives CDR1 SEHNR, CDR2 FQNEAQ (reference sequence). V lost 5 bases and J lost 3; bases outside the gene matches: 12.

The chain carries TRBV3-1 (or the pseudogene TRBV3-2) and TRBJ2-7; 9 bases match TRBD1. The CDR3 runs 15 residues. Losses at the gene ends were 6 bases for V and 2 bases for J; bases not matched to a gene: 8. The V gene's germline CDR1 is LGHDT and CDR2 YNNKEL (reference sequence). This CDR3 reads CASRNPGQGPYEQYF. The CDR3 DNA is TGTGCCAGCAGAAACCCGGGACAGGGCCCCTACGAGCAGTACTTC.

V usage is TRBV21-1 and J usage is TRBJ2-3; the table's D call, TRBD2, was not checked against the DNA. TRBV21-1 counts as a pseudogene. This CDR3 has 16 amino acids. CDR3 amino acids: CASSKRSSGRADTQYF. For the CDR3, the DNA is TGTGCCAGCAGCAAAAGGTCGAGCGGGAGGGCAGATACGCAGTATTTT.

This sequence joins TRBV6-2 or TRBV6-3 and TRBJ2-7, with 7 nucleotides matching TRBD1. Looked up from germline, CDR1 is MNHEY and CDR2 is SVGEGT. The junction had 17 bases not matched to a gene; V was cut back by 5 bases and J by 7 bases. The CDR3 length is 16 residues. CDR3 sequence: CASSNRDSYSPKEQYF. The DNA of the CDR3 is TGTGCCAGCAGTAACAGGGACAGCTATAGCCCTAAGGAGCAGTACTTC.

The genes are TRBV7-2 and TRBJ2-7; TRBD2 is a possible D gene (5 bases). V dropped 5 bases and J dropped 6 bases, with 14 bases sitting between them. The CDR3 extends over 13 amino acids. The germline V gene encodes CDR1 SGHTA and CDR2 FQGNSA. The CDR3 spells CASSQARVGEQYF. The CDR3 DNA sequence: TGTGCCAGCAGCCAGGCGAGGGTTGGCGAGCAGTACTTC.